This T cell receptor beta chain was obtained from a study of post-analysis software for immune sequencing data. Whole-study context: Some patients lacked subtype; others had relapsing-remitting, secondary progressive or progressive-relapsing disease. Notes on the study in general: Significantly lower normalized Chao1 diversity was seen in multiple sclerosis patients than in controls. Five TRBV segments were significantly more frequent in patients than in controls. TRBV5-6, TRBV5-1 and TRBV20-1 were among these segments.

The TCR beta cDNA libraries carried unique molecular identifiers. TCRdb ran MiXCR on the PCR reads and lists one entry per CDR3 protein. This sample carries fewer than 700,000 distinct CDR3 sequences, 44% of them seen once, and the ten largest clones take 1.5% to 2%. Germline lookup yields CDR1 DFQATT and CDR2 SNEGSKA (reference sequence). The CDR3 runs 17 residues. V lost 6 bases and J lost 1; bases outside the gene matches: 16. Details on this clonotype: Its antigen is not identified.

This TCR derives from a girl aged 10 to 17 with multiple sclerosis. Source material: blood. The V and J genes are TRBV20-1 and TRBJ2-5; 8 bases fit TRBD2. CDR3 loop: CSALRLAGYKGQETQYF. CDR3 coding DNA: TGCAGTGCCCTCCGGCTAGCGGGTTATAAGGGCCAAGAGACCCAGTACTTC.